This TCR beta chain was profiled in a study of T cell responses to AZD1222 COVID-19 vaccine. Study outcomes and limitations: Donors were mostly white British, more females; clonal diversity possibly underestimated.

The study pooled second doses at about 4 or about 12 weeks. Between the trimmed V and J ends, which lost 1 base and 4 bases, there was a span of 8 bases. Germline loops: CDR1 LGHDT, CDR2 YNNKEL (reference sequence). This CDR3 region has 13 residues. Only one count was recorded for this clone. The antigen is undetermined. Measured with immunoSEQ multiplex PCR; TCRdb has only the in-frame clones, and not every one. The repertoire has 130,000 to 150,000 clones, roughly nine tenths of them found once; the top ten carry about 3.8%. J is TRBJ2-7 and V is TRBV3-1 (or the pseudogene TRBV3-2); D is unclear. The receptor was derived from an adult who received the AZD1222 COVID-19 vaccine. Sequencing was performed on peripheral blood, taken 28 days after the second AZD1222 dose. The CDR3, as DNA: TGTGCCAGCAGCCAAGTTTCCGGATACGAGCAGTACTTC. Its translation is CASSQVSGYEQYF.